A single sample is the source of the 21 T cell receptor beta chains below, sequenced in a study of cytomegalovirus exposure and HLA in healthy donors. Amplification used 60 Vbeta primers and 13 Jbeta primers. Method: immunoSEQ multiplex PCR; TCRdb's copy keeps in-frame clones and lacks some. The profile covers around 120,000 clones, with roughly 70% appearing a single time and approximately 10% taken by the ten largest. Material: PBMCs. These receptors all come from a man aged 35-49 years in good health and CMV-seropositive.

The chain has TRBV7-2 and TRBJ2-3; TRBD2 matches at 8 bases. CDR1 is SGHTA and CDR2 is FQGNSA in the germline V gene. This CDR3 has 17 amino acids. The junction had 10 bases not matched to a gene; V was cut back by 5 bases and J by 0 bases. CDR3 amino acids: CASSRGRGGTSTDTQYF. Written as DNA, the CDR3 is TGTGCCAGCAGCAGAGGTCGGGGGGGGACTAGCACAGATACGCAGTATTTT. Together with reference TRBV7-2 and TRBJ2-3, the CDR3 gives the full variable domain: GAGVSQSPSNKVTEKGKDVELRCDPISGHTALYWYRQSLGQGLEFLIYFQGNSAPDKSGLPSDRFSAERTGGSVSTLTIQRTQQEDSAVYLCASSRGRGGTSTDTQYFGPGTRLTVL.

The chain recombines TRBV7-9 with TRBJ1-3; 7 nucleotides match TRBD1. The trim removed 5 bases at V and 4 bases at J, leaving 8 bases unmatched. The germline V gene has CDR1 SEHNR and CDR2 FQNEAQ (reference sequence). There are 15 residues in the CDR3. The CDR3 loop is CASSAGQQIGNTIYF. The CDR3 bases are TGTGCCAGCAGCGCGGGACAGCAAATCGGAAACACCATATATTTT.

The chain recombines TRBV30 with TRBJ1-5; the match to TRBD1 covers 7 bases. CDR3 length equals 13 residues. With V trimmed by 4 bases and J by 2 bases, 2 bases remained unmatched. CDR1 is GTSNPN, CDR2 SVGIG, per germline (reference sequence). The CDR3 DNA reads as TGTGCCTGGAACGACAGGGGCAATCAGCCCCAGCATTTT. Protein sequence: CAWNDRGNQPQHF. Supplemented by reference TRBV30 and TRBJ1-5, the full variable domain reads SQTIHQWPATLVQPVGSPLSLECTVEGTSNPNLYWYRQAAGRGLQLLFYSVGIGQISSEVPQNLSASRPQDRQFILSSKKLLLSDSGFYLCAWNDRGNQPQHFGDGTRLSIL.

The genes are TRBV28 and TRBJ2-2; 8 nucleotides agree with TRBD2. V was pared by 7 bases and J by 3 bases, with 4 bases of the junction left unmatched. This CDR3 spans 14 amino acids. Germline V gene lookup returns CDR1 MDHEN and CDR2 SYDVKM. CDR3 sequence: CASTATSDTGELFF. The CDR3 region has the DNA TGTGCCAGCACAGCGACTAGCGACACCGGGGAGCTGTTTTTT. The whole variable domain, filled in from reference TRBV28 and TRBJ2-2, reads DVKVTQSSRYLVKRTGEKVFLECVQDMDHENMFWYRQDPGLGLRLIYFSYDVKMKEKGDIPEGYSVSREKKERFSLILESASTNQTSMYLCASTATSDTGELFFGEGSRLTVL.

This clone was recorded a few times. The chain couples TRBV7-9 to TRBJ2-7; possible D gene TRBD2, 6 bases. CDR1 and CDR2 from the germline V gene are SEHNR and FQNEAQ (reference sequence). The CDR3 consists of 15 residues. The germline V and J ends were trimmed by 4 bases and 0 bases, with 13 bases remaining between them. The CDR3, as DNA: TGTGCCAGCAGCTATCGGGACGGGAGCTCCTACGAGCAGTACTTC. This translates into CASSYRDGSSYEQYF.

The genes are TRBV7-2 and TRBJ1-1, with 12 nucleotides matching TRBD1. Germline V gives CDR1 SGHTA, CDR2 FQGNSA. V gave up 6 bases and J gave up 0 bases; unmatched junction bases: 5. This CDR3 spans 16 amino acids. CDR3 in DNA: TGTGCCAGCAGGGGCGGGACAGGGGGCTTGAACACTGAAGCTTTCTTT. Residues: CASRGGTGGLNTEAFF.

The chain joins TRBV30 to TRBJ1-5; the match to TRBD1 covers 7 bases. CDR3 length equals 15 residues. J gave up 1 base and V 4 bases, and 7 bases lay outside the gene matches. Germline V gene lookup returns CDR1 GTSNPN and CDR2 SVGIG (reference sequence). The CDR3 nucleotides are TGTGCCTGGAAGATGACAGGGACCAGCAATCAGCCCCAGCATTTT. Its protein is CAWKMTGTSNQPQHF.

The sample holds a few counts of this clone. The chain is built from TRBV28 and TRBJ2-7; D is unclear. V lost 4 bases to trimming and J lost 6 bases, with 19 bases between them. Germline V gene sequence: CDR1 MDHEN, CDR2 SYDVKM. This CDR3 is built from 15 residues. CDR3 DNA sequence: TGTGCCAGCAGTTCGCAGACAAGAATCTACCGCGAGCAGTACTTC. It specifies CASSSQTRIYREQYF.

This sequence joins TRBV27 and TRBJ2-1; TRBD2 is a possible D gene (6 bases). CDR1 and CDR2 (germline): MNHEY, SMNVEV (reference sequence). This CDR3 contains 14 residues. The germline V and J ends were trimmed by 2 bases and 2 bases, with 7 bases remaining between them. The CDR3 DNA sequence: TGTGCCAGCAGTTTAGCGGGGACCTACAATGAGCAGTTCTTC. It translates to CASSLAGTYNEQFF.

V gene TRBV7-8 combines with J gene TRBJ1-1, with D unclear. V was pared by 2 bases and J by 5 bases, with 12 bases between. The germline V gene has CDR1 SGHVS and CDR2 FQNEAQ. The CDR3 is 14 amino acids. The CDR3 coding sequence is TGTGCCAGCAGCTTAATTGAGCGGGGAACTGAAGCTTTCTTT. It specifies CASSLIERGTEAFF.

This clone was detected a few times. V and J are TRBV10-3 and TRBJ2-1, with 7 bases fitting TRBD2. This CDR3 is 13 amino acids long. CDR1 is ENHRY and CDR2 is SYGVKD in the germline V gene. J lost 7 bases, V lost 7 bases, and 7 bases had no gene match. CDR3 coding DNA: TGTGCCATCATCCCTAGCGGAGGAAATGAGCAGTTCTTC. As protein: CAIIPSGGNEQFF.

The sample holds a few counts of this clone. The chain carries TRBV7-3 and TRBJ2-6; TRBD2 aligns across 8 bases. This CDR3 spans 18 amino acids. The germline gives CDR1 SGHTA, CDR2 FQGTGA. The V gene end was trimmed by 6 bases and the J gene end by 2 bases; junction bases not matched to a gene: 12. CDR3 residues: CASRPRGAGEAGANVLTF. For the CDR3, the DNA is TGTGCCAGCAGACCCCGAGGAGCGGGAGAAGCTGGGGCCAACGTCCTGACTTTC.

The V gene is TRBV5-4, the J gene TRBJ1-4; a weak D match, TRBD1 (6 bases). The CDR3 runs 14 residues. V shed 2 bases and J shed 6 bases, with 11 bases lying between them. Per germline, CDR1 SGHNT and CDR2 YYREEE (reference sequence). The CDR3 sequence: CASSLQGIDEKLFF. As DNA, the CDR3 is TGTGCCAGCAGCTTACAGGGAATCGATGAAAAACTGTTTTTT.

The rearrangement uses TRBV7-9 and TRBJ1-1; D is unclear. The V end lost 1 base, the J end lost 2 bases, and 8 bases lay between the germline ends. There are 14 residues in the CDR3. CDR1 SEHNR and CDR2 FQNEAQ come from the germline V gene (reference sequence). The CDR3 here is CASSLVARNTEAFF. The CDR3 coding sequence is TGTGCCAGCAGCTTAGTGGCTAGAAACACTGAAGCTTTCTTT.

The chain has TRBV29-1 and TRBJ2-4, with 9 bases identical to TRBD1. This CDR3 comprises 16 residues. Per the germline V gene, CDR1 is SQVTM and CDR2 is ANQGSEA. V shed 5 bases, J shed 1 base, and the junction held 9 bases outside the gene matches. CDR3 amino acids: CSVHGTGSSAKNIQYF. The CDR3 DNA reads TGCAGCGTTCACGGGACAGGGTCAAGCGCCAAAAACATTCAGTACTTC.

This chain uses TRBV5-1 with TRBJ2-1, with D perhaps matching TRBD2 (6 bases). V was trimmed by 1 base and J by 7 bases, leaving 12 bases between them. Germline CDR1 SGHRS, CDR2 YFSETQ. The CDR3 loop spans 14 amino acids. CDR3 protein: CASSLLTGANEQFF. The CDR3 region has the DNA TGCGCCAGCAGCTTGTTAACGGGAGCGAATGAGCAGTTCTTC.

The rearrangement links TRBV2 to TRBJ2-6; D remains ambiguous. Germline lookup yields CDR1 SNHLY and CDR2 FYNNEI. CDR3 length equals 15 residues. Trimming took off 5 bases at V and 3 bases at J, with 11 bases between the two ends. The CDR3 DNA is TGTGCCAGCAGTTCTCAGGCGTTTGGGGCCAACGTCCTGACTTTC. Translated, it gives CASSSQAFGANVLTF.

This clone has just a few counts. The rearrangement joins TRBV7-3 to TRBJ2-2; D call uncertain. In germline, CDR1 is SGHTA, CDR2 FQGTGA. Trimming stripped 2 bases from V and 2 bases from J, with 6 bases between. The CDR3 spans 14 residues. The CDR3 coding sequence is TGTGCCAGCAGCTTATTCTCCAACACCGGGGAGCTGTTTTTT. It encodes CASSLFSNTGELFF.

The J gene is TRBJ2-2, the V gene TRBV5-1; the D gene is possibly TRBD2 (6 bases). The germline V gene has CDR1 SGHRS and CDR2 YFSETQ. This CDR3 is 15 amino acids long. The V and J ends lost 9 bases and 0 bases respectively, with 15 bases between them. For the CDR3, the DNA is TGCGCCACGGGGGAAGGGCCTACGAACACCGGGGAGCTGTTTTTT. Residues: CATGEGPTNTGELFF.

This chain uses TRBV4-2 with TRBJ2-6; TRBD2 aligns across 10 bases. The germline V gene encodes CDR1 LGHNA and CDR2 YNFKEQ. The ends lost 4 bases at V and 0 bases at J; junction bases unmatched: 6. The CDR3 is 18 residues long. The CDR3, as DNA: TGTGCCAGCAGCCGTACTAGCGGGGTCAGCTCTGGGGCCAACGTCCTGACTTTC. This encodes CASSRTSGVSSGANVLTF.

The V call is TRBV29-1, the J call TRBJ1-1, with TRBD1 identical over 9 bases. The V gene's germline CDR1 is SQVTM and CDR2 ANQGSEA. This CDR3 has 13 amino acids. The trim removed 6 bases at V and 4 bases at J, leaving 6 bases unmatched. For the CDR3, the DNA is TGCAGCGTGGGACAGGGCGGGGGCACTGAAGCTTTCTTT. Residues: CSVGQGGGTEAFF.